These T cell receptor beta chains were read from a single sample in a study of early T cells in non-severe SARS-CoV-2 infection. TCRdb re-called the 5' RACE reads with MiXCR, one entry per CDR3 protein. The table shows nearly 80,000 distinct CDR3 sequences, with over 10% occurring only once. The sequenced material came from whole blood. Source of these receptors: an adult who was a healthcare worker with PCR-confirmed SARS-CoV-2 infection or an uninfected control (not recorded which). The CDR3 runs from the conserved cysteine through the conserved F or W. Fields, in order: D gene, V gene, clone size, J gene, CDR3 DNA, CDR3 protein. The D gene is left open where the match is weak. A row's size may be missing; if present it is once, few, many or a size class.

D gene: TRBD2
V gene: TRBV11-2
clone size: -
J gene: TRBJ2-1
CDR3 DNA: TGTGCCAGCAGCTCGCTAGCGGGACCTAACAATGAGCAGTTCTTC
CDR3 protein: CASSSLAGPNNEQFF

D gene: -
V gene: TRBV5-1
clone size: many
J gene: TRBJ2-7
CDR3 DNA: TGCGCCAGCAGCTTGACCGGACCACCCTACGAGCAGTACTTC
CDR3 protein: CASSLTGPPYEQYF

D gene: TRBD2
V gene: TRBV6-6
clone size: many
J gene: TRBJ2-2
CDR3 DNA: TGTGCCAGCAGTGACCGGACTAGCGGGGCCGGGGAGCTGTTTTTT
CDR3 protein: CASSDRTSGAGELFF

D gene: TRBD2
V gene: TRBV6-2/TRBV6-3
clone size: many
J gene: TRBJ2-1
CDR3 DNA: TGTGCCAGCAGCGATCTAGCGGGCCCTACCAATGAGCAGTTCTTC
CDR3 protein: CASSDLAGPTNEQFF

D gene: TRBD2
V gene: TRBV7-2
clone size: many
J gene: TRBJ2-3
CDR3 DNA: TGTGCCAGCAGCTTAGTCGGGAGGACTATCACAGATACGCAGTATTTT
CDR3 protein: CASSLVGRTITDTQYF

D gene: TRBD2
V gene: TRBV7-8
clone size: many
J gene: TRBJ2-2
CDR3 DNA: TGTGCCAGCAGCTTAGCGAGGAGACTAGCCCCATGGGAGCTGTTTTTT
CDR3 protein: CASSLARRLAPWELFF

D gene: TRBD2
V gene: TRBV7-2
clone size: many
J gene: TRBJ2-3
CDR3 DNA: TGTGCCAGCAGCTTATATGGCGGGGGTTTTAGCACAGATACGCAGTATTTT
CDR3 protein: CASSLYGGGFSTDTQYF

D gene: -
V gene: TRBV28
clone size: -
J gene: TRBJ2-3
CDR3 DNA: TGTGCCAGCAGTAATAGGGGGGTGACAGATACGCAGTATTTT
CDR3 protein: CASSNRGVTDTQYF

D gene: -
V gene: TRBV7-9
clone size: many
J gene: TRBJ2-5
CDR3 DNA: TGTGCCAGCAGCTTAACCTCCGAATCACGGGCGGCTGGCCTAATCAACCGAGGGGAGACCCAGTACTTC
CDR3 protein: CASSLTSESRAAGLINRGETQYF

D gene: TRBD2
V gene: TRBV12-3/TRBV12-4
clone size: few
J gene: TRBJ2-5
CDR3 DNA: TGTGCCAGCAGCCCGGTGGGCGGGGGGATGGCGACCCAGTACTTC
CDR3 protein: CASSPVGGGMATQYF

D gene: -
V gene: TRBV5-4
clone size: many
J gene: TRBJ1-1
CDR3 DNA: TGTGCCAGCAGCTTGGCCCTGAACACTGAAGCTTTCTTT
CDR3 protein: CASSLALNTEAFF

D gene: -
V gene: TRBV11-2
clone size: few
J gene: TRBJ2-4
CDR3 DNA: TGTGCCAGCAGCTTAGATTGGGGCGGGGCCGGAAACATTCAGTACTTC
CDR3 protein: CASSLDWGGAGNIQYF

D gene: TRBD2
V gene: TRBV5-1
clone size: few
J gene: TRBJ2-1
CDR3 DNA: TGCGCCAGCAGCTTGGGACTAGCGGAAAACAATGAGCAGTTCTTC
CDR3 protein: CASSLGLAENNEQFF

D gene: TRBD1
V gene: TRBV6-2/TRBV6-3
clone size: few
J gene: TRBJ2-1
CDR3 DNA: TGTGCCAGTACAGGGGGCGACTACAATGAGCAGTTCTTC
CDR3 protein: CASTGGDYNEQFF

D gene: TRBD1
V gene: TRBV20-1
clone size: few
J gene: TRBJ2-7
CDR3 DNA: TGCAGTGCTAGAGATCCGGACAGGGCTGGGAACGAGCAGTACTTC
CDR3 protein: CSARDPDRAGNEQYF

D gene: -
V gene: TRBV19
clone size: many
J gene: TRBJ1-2
CDR3 DNA: TGTGCCAGTACAGGGGCGGCTGGCTACACCTTC
CDR3 protein: CASTGAAGYTF

D gene: -
V gene: TRBV12-3/TRBV12-4
clone size: -
J gene: TRBJ1-1
CDR3 DNA: TGTGCCAGCAGTTTACGTCTCGGACGGAACACTGAAGCTTTCTTT
CDR3 protein: CASSLRLGRNTEAFF

D gene: TRBD1
V gene: TRBV7-8
clone size: few
J gene: TRBJ2-7
CDR3 DNA: TGTGCCAGCAGCCCATCCAGGACAGGGGGCATGGGCGAGCAGTACTTC
CDR3 protein: CASSPSRTGGMGEQYF

D gene: TRBD1
V gene: TRBV12-3/TRBV12-4
clone size: -
J gene: TRBJ2-3
CDR3 DNA: TGTGCCAGCAACGACAGGGCCCGCACAGATACGCAGTATTTT
CDR3 protein: CASNDRARTDTQYF

D gene: -
V gene: TRBV7-9
clone size: -
J gene: TRBJ1-1
CDR3 DNA: TGTGCCAGCAGCATATGGGGACGGGAGAACACTGAAGCTTTCTTT
CDR3 protein: CASSIWGRENTEAFF

D gene: -
V gene: TRBV5-6
clone size: medium-sized
J gene: TRBJ2-5
CDR3 DNA: TGTGCCAGCAGGAACCTAGCGGAGACCCAGTACTTC
CDR3 protein: CASRNLAETQYF

D gene: TRBD1
V gene: TRBV11-2
clone size: -
J gene: TRBJ1-1
CDR3 DNA: TGTGCCAGCAGCTTAGGGGGACAGCCAGGCACTGAAGCTTTCTTT
CDR3 protein: CASSLGGQPGTEAFF

D gene: -
V gene: TRBV6-4
clone size: many
J gene: TRBJ2-5
CDR3 DNA: TGTGACCACTCGCAGAGAGAGACCCAGTACTTC
CDR3 protein: CDHSQRETQYF

D gene: -
V gene: TRBV10-3
clone size: many
J gene: TRBJ2-2
CDR3 DNA: TGTGCCATCAGTGAGTCAGGACGGGGAACCCACACCGGGGAGCTGTTTTTT
CDR3 protein: CAISESGRGTHTGELFF

D gene: -
V gene: TRBV28
clone size: few
J gene: TRBJ2-4
CDR3 DNA: TGTGCCAGCAGCTTAGCCAAAAACATTCAGTACTTC
CDR3 protein: CASSLAKNIQYF

D gene: -
V gene: TRBV6-2/TRBV6-3
clone size: many
J gene: TRBJ2-7
CDR3 DNA: TGTGCCAGCAGTTACTCGGGTCCAGGGACGAACGAGCAGTACTTC
CDR3 protein: CASSYSGPGTNEQYF

D gene: -
V gene: TRBV28
clone size: -
J gene: TRBJ2-3
CDR3 DNA: TGTGCCAGCAGCTACGGGACTCGGAGCACAGATACGCAGTATTTT
CDR3 protein: CASSYGTRSTDTQYF

D gene: -
V gene: TRBV21-1
clone size: -
J gene: TRBJ2-1
CDR3 DNA: TGTGCCAGCAGCCGAGCGGGAGAGCTGAATGAGCAGTTCTTC
CDR3 protein: CASSRAGELNEQFF

D gene: TRBD1
V gene: TRBV24-1
clone size: -
J gene: TRBJ1-5
CDR3 DNA: TGTGCCACCAGTGATCGGGCCGGGACAGGGAATCAGCCCCAGCATTTT
CDR3 protein: CATSDRAGTGNQPQHF

D gene: TRBD1
V gene: TRBV24-1
clone size: -
J gene: TRBJ2-2
CDR3 DNA: TGTGCCACCAGCGTCAACAGGGGGCGGGCGAACACCGGGGAGCTGTTTTTT
CDR3 protein: CATSVNRGRANTGELFF

D gene: -
V gene: TRBV6-1
clone size: few
J gene: TRBJ2-7
CDR3 DNA: TGTGCCAGCAGTGAAGCCGTGGGTTATAGCTCCTACGAGCAGTACTTC
CDR3 protein: CASSEAVGYSSYEQYF

D gene: -
V gene: TRBV11-2
clone size: many
J gene: TRBJ1-1
CDR3 DNA: TGTGCCAGCAGCTTCGGGTTAGGAGGAACTGAAGCTTTCTTT
CDR3 protein: CASSFGLGGTEAFF

D gene: -
V gene: TRBV10-3
clone size: -
J gene: TRBJ2-7
CDR3 DNA: TGTGCCATCAGTGAGACTGGGAAGTGGAGCGAGCAGTACTTC
CDR3 protein: CAISETGKWSEQYF

D gene: -
V gene: TRBV7-2
clone size: -
J gene: TRBJ2-3
CDR3 DNA: TGTGCCAGCAGCTTTGACAGTAGCACAGATACGCAGTATTTT
CDR3 protein: CASSFDSSTDTQYF

D gene: -
V gene: TRBV6-2/TRBV6-3
clone size: few
J gene: TRBJ1-5
CDR3 DNA: TGTGCCAGCACAAAAAGGGGCGTTGGCAATCAGTCCCAGCATTTT
CDR3 protein: CASTKRGVGNQSQHF

D gene: TRBD1
V gene: TRBV20-1
clone size: -
J gene: TRBJ1-2
CDR3 DNA: TGCAGTGCTCGACAGGGGAACTATGGCTACACCTTC
CDR3 protein: CSARQGNYGYTF

D gene: -
V gene: TRBV20-1
clone size: many
J gene: TRBJ2-7
CDR3 DNA: TGCAGTGCTCCGAGTCCCATCGTTACCTACGAGCAGTACTTC
CDR3 protein: CSAPSPIVTYEQYF

D gene: TRBD2
V gene: TRBV7-2
clone size: few
J gene: TRBJ2-1
CDR3 DNA: TGTGCCAGCAGCTTATCGGGACTAGCGGTGAGCTCCTACAATGAGCAGTTCTTC
CDR3 protein: CASSLSGLAVSSYNEQFF

D gene: -
V gene: TRBV7-2
clone size: -
J gene: TRBJ2-1
CDR3 DNA: TGTGCCAGCAGCTTAGGAGGTACATGGGTGGATGAGCAGTTCTTC
CDR3 protein: CASSLGGTWVDEQFF

D gene: -
V gene: TRBV7-2
clone size: many
J gene: TRBJ1-1
CDR3 DNA: TGTGCCAGCAGCTCCCGAGGTGAAGGCGATCGTACTGAAGCTTTCTTT
CDR3 protein: CASSSRGEGDRTEAFF

D gene: -
V gene: TRBV29-1
clone size: few
J gene: TRBJ1-3
CDR3 DNA: TGCAGCGCTCTACCGGACACCTCTGGAAACACCATATATTTT
CDR3 protein: CSALPDTSGNTIYF

D gene: -
V gene: TRBV11-2
clone size: -
J gene: TRBJ1-1
CDR3 DNA: TGTGCCAGCAGCTTAGTTTCCACTGAAGCTTTCTTT
CDR3 protein: CASSLVSTEAFF

D gene: TRBD2
V gene: TRBV7-2
clone size: -
J gene: TRBJ2-1
CDR3 DNA: TGTGCCAGCACCCAAGCGGGGGGGCGTAATGAGCAGTTCTTC
CDR3 protein: CASTQAGGRNEQFF

D gene: -
V gene: TRBV10-3
clone size: -
J gene: TRBJ2-7
CDR3 DNA: TGTGCCACGCGGGACACCCTTGGGGAGCAGTACTTC
CDR3 protein: CATRDTLGEQYF

D gene: -
V gene: TRBV10-2
clone size: few
J gene: TRBJ1-1
CDR3 DNA: TGCGCCAGCAGTGGTCAGGCGGTGGGCACTGAAGCTTTCTTT
CDR3 protein: CASSGQAVGTEAFF

D gene: -
V gene: TRBV12-3/TRBV12-4
clone size: few
J gene: TRBJ2-1
CDR3 DNA: TGTGCCAGCAGTTTAGTACACATTAGCTGGAATGAGCAGTTCTTC
CDR3 protein: CASSLVHISWNEQFF

D gene: -
V gene: TRBV7-9
clone size: many
J gene: TRBJ2-1
CDR3 DNA: TGTGCCAGCAGCCCACTTAGGGGAGTTGATCCCTACAATGAGCAGTTCTTC
CDR3 protein: CASSPLRGVDPYNEQFF

D gene: -
V gene: TRBV4-1
clone size: few
J gene: TRBJ1-4
CDR3 DNA: TGCGCCAGCAGCCAAGAGGCCCGGGGGAGTGAAAAACTGTTTTTT
CDR3 protein: CASSQEARGSEKLFF

D gene: TRBD1
V gene: TRBV19
clone size: many
J gene: TRBJ1-4
CDR3 DNA: TGTGCCAGTAGTCCCCGGACAGGGAAGAATGAAAAACTGTTTTTT
CDR3 protein: CASSPRTGKNEKLFF

D gene: TRBD1
V gene: TRBV6-6
clone size: -
J gene: TRBJ2-7
CDR3 DNA: TGTGCCAGCAGTTACTCCGACAGGGGATCCTACGAGCAGTACTTC
CDR3 protein: CASSYSDRGSYEQYF

D gene: -
V gene: TRBV28
clone size: -
J gene: TRBJ1-1
CDR3 DNA: TGTGCCAGCAGTTTATCGACAGCCACAGAGGGCACTGAAGCTTTCTTT
CDR3 protein: CASSLSTATEGTEAFF